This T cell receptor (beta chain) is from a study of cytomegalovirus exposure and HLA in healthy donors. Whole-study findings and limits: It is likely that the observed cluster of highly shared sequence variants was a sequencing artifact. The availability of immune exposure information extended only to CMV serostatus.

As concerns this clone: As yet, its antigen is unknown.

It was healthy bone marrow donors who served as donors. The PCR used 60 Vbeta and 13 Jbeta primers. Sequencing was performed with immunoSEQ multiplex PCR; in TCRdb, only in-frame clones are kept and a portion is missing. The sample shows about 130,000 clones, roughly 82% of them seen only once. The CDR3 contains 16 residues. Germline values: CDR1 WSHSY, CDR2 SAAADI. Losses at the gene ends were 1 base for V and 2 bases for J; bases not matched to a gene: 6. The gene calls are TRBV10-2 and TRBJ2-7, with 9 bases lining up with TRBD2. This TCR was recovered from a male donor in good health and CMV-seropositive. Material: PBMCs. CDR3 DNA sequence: TGCGCCAGCAGTGAGTGGAGCGGGAGGAGGGCCTACGAGCAGTACTTC. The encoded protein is CASSEWSGRRAYEQYF.